These 4 T cell receptor beta chains came from one sample sequenced in a study of blood T cells in healthy people across ages. Then a second PCR, running roughly 7 to 11 cycles, was carried out with a sample-barcoded 5' primer and a J-beta primer mix. Each CDR3 protein gets one entry after TCRdb re-called the 5' RACE reads with MiXCR. This sample has approximately 760,000 distinct CDR3 sequences, with more than 20% found just once. The sample was also linked to a second study, of T cells of mothers and their children.

Sequenced sample: blood. The receptors originated from a boy between 10 and 17 years old in good health.

This clonotype has just a few counts. The gene calls are TRBV4-3 and TRBJ2-3; no reliable D call. The V end lost 0 bases, the J end lost 4 bases, and 11 bases lay between the germline ends. Germline V gene sequence: CDR1 LGHNA, CDR2 YSLEER. This CDR3 has 15 residues. The CDR3 protein is CASSQDVEYPDTQYF. The CDR3 coding sequence is TGCGCCAGCAGCCAAGATGTAGAGTACCCAGATACGCAGTATTTT.

This chain joins TRBV20-1 and TRBJ1-2; no clear D gene. V lost 5 bases to trimming and J lost 1 base, with 14 bases between them. The CDR3 is made up of 14 amino acids. Germline V gene data show CDR1 as DFQATT and CDR2 as SNEGSKA (reference sequence). CDR3: CSAYDGSYNYGYTF. DNA of the CDR3: TGCAGTGCTTATGACGGCAGTTATAACTATGGCTACACCTTC.

The J gene is TRBJ2-1, the V gene TRBV20-1; D may correspond to TRBD1 or TRBD2 (5 bases each). Germline V lookup: CDR1 DFQATT, CDR2 SNEGSKA (reference sequence). The CDR3 covers 11 residues. Between the trimmed V and J ends, which lost 5 bases and 10 bases, there was a span of 12 bases. CDR3 residues: CSAVLRDEQFF. CDR3 nucleotides: TGCAGTGCTGTTCTTAGGGACGAGCAGTTCTTC.

The rearrangement uses TRBV28 and TRBJ2-5; 7 bases align to TRBD2. The length of the CDR3 is 14 residues. With 4 bases clipped from V and 5 bases from J, the junction kept 7 bases outside the gene matches. Germline V CDR1 and CDR2: MDHEN, SYDVKM. The CDR3 DNA reads as TGTGCCAGCAGTTGGGGGGGTCGAGGGGAGACCCAGTACTTC. It codes for CASSWGGRGETQYF.